This TCR beta chain came from a study of T cell responses to AZD1222 COVID-19 vaccine. General study points: The repertoires were collected only after the peak T cell response.

Trimming cost V 6 bases and J 7 bases, with 19 bases left between them. Germline V CDR1 and CDR2: SNHLY, FYNNEI. CDR3 length equals 16 residues. Generated by immunoSEQ multiplex PCR, the TCRdb table keeps only in-frame clones and is missing some. The sample lists some 280,000 clones, 90% to 95% occurring once. Regarding this clone: Its antigen is not identified.

V gene TRBV2 combines with J gene TRBJ1-6; a possible D gene is TRBD1 (6 bases). The sequence was obtained from an adult who received the AZD1222 COVID-19 vaccine. The specimen was peripheral blood, collected 28 days after the second AZD1222 dose. The CDR3 DNA reads as TGTGCCAGCAGCCAACAGGGATTCAGAGGAAATTCACCCCTCCACTTT. Its protein is CASSQQGFRGNSPLHF. Filled out from reference TRBV2 and TRBJ1-6, the complete variable domain reads EPEVTQTPSHQVTQMGQEVILRCVPISNHLYFYWYRQILGQKVEFLVSFYNNEISEKSEIFDDQFSVERPDGSNFTLKIRSTKLEDSAMYFCASSQQGFRGNSPLHFGNGTRLTVT.